Sequencing of this T cell receptor beta chain was carried out in a study of T cells after yellow fever vaccination. In germline, CDR1 is LNHDA, CDR2 SQIVND (reference sequence). The CDR3 totals 17 residues. Trimming left V 4 bases short and J 4 bases short, with 22 bases between. Regarding the study as a whole: Subsequent to the booster, the majority of primary-vaccination clones reappeared (around 96% CD4, about 90% CD8). The presence of abundant clonotypes contaminating from the bulk population was possible in FACS-sorted repertoires.

As TCR cDNA was made by 5'RACE template switching, a universal primer site and UMIs were added. Each CDR3 protein is one row after TCRdb ran MiXCR on the 5' RACE reads. The repertoire holds hundreds of thousands of distinct CDR3 sequences, approximately 3.9% seen once, with roughly a quarter in the top ten. With regard to this clonotype: Its specificity is unknown.

This receptor was obtained from a man between 18 and 35 years old who received the YFV17D yellow fever vaccine. Sequences were derived from PBMCs, sampled on the day of the yellow fever booster vaccination. This chain connects TRBV19 to TRBJ1-1, with D maybe TRBD1 (5 bases). The CDR3 here is CASSRQRGTSLLTEAFF. As DNA, the CDR3 is TGTGCCAGTAGTAGACAACGCGGGACCTCTTTACTCACTGAAGCTTTCTTT.